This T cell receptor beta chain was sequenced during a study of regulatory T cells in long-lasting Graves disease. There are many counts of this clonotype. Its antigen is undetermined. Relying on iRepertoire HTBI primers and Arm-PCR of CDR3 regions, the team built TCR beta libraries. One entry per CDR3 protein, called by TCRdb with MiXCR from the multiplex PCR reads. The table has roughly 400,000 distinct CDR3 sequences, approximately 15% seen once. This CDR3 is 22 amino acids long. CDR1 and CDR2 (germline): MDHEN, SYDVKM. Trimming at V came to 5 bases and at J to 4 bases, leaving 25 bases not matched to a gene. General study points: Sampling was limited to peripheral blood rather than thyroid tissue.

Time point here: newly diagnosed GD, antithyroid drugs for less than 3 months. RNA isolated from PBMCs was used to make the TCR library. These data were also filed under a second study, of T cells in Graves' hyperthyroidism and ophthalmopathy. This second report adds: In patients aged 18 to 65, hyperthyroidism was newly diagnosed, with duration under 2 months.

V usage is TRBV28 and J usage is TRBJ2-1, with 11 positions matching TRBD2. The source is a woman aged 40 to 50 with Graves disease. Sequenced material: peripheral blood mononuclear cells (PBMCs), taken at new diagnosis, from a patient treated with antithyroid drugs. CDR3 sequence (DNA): TGTGCCAGCAGTATTTATACCACAGGGGGTAGCGGGAGGGCCGGGAGATACAATGAGCAGTTCTTC. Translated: CASSIYTTGGSGRAGRYNEQFF.